Below, 29 T cell receptor beta chains from the same sample are listed, as sequenced in a study of T cell responses to AZD1222 COVID-19 vaccine. Some clones are missing from TCRdb's copy, which holds only in-frame ones; the method was immunoSEQ multiplex PCR. The profile shows approximately 160,000 clones, 90% of them singletons. The source was peripheral blood, collected on day 0 of AZD1222 vaccination. Source of these receptors: an adult in good health.

In its sample, this clone was seen once. The V gene is TRBV11-2, the J gene TRBJ1-1; D not certain. The CDR3 has 16 residues. Trimming removed 3 bases from V and 1 base from J, with 15 bases in between. Germline CDR1 and CDR2: SGHAT and FQNNGV. CDR3 region: CASSFVGRRSNTEAFF. The CDR3 DNA sequence: TGTGCCAGCAGCTTCGTCGGCAGACGCTCGAACACTGAAGCTTTCTTT.

The chain combines TRBV29-1 with TRBJ2-5, with 7 bases that match TRBD2. CDR3 length: 12 residues. V shed 4 bases, J shed 4 bases, and the junction held 3 bases outside the gene matches. Germline CDR1 and CDR2: SQVTM and ANQGSEA. The CDR3 here is CSVGEGRETQYF. The CDR3 DNA is TGCAGCGTTGGGGAGGGCAGAGAGACCCAGTACTTC.

The chain couples TRBV28 to TRBJ1-2; 7 nucleotides agree with TRBD1. Trimming cost V 6 bases and J 5 bases; bases outside gene matches: 6. The CDR3 has 13 residues. The V gene's germline CDR1 is MDHEN and CDR2 SYDVKM. DNA for the CDR3: TGTGCCAGCAGATACGACAGGGTATATGGCTACACCTTC. As protein: CASRYDRVYGYTF.

The V and J genes are TRBV12-3 or TRBV12-4 and TRBJ1-4; D unclear. V shed 1 base and J shed 7 bases, with 7 bases lying between them. The CDR3 runs 13 residues. As DNA, the CDR3 is TGTGCCAGCAGTTTAGATCTGGGTGAAAAACTGTTTTTT. Translating gives CASSLDLGEKLFF.

The chain is built from TRBV7-8 and TRBJ1-1, with D perhaps TRBD1 (6 bases). CDR1 and CDR2 (germline): SGHVS, FQNEAQ. The CDR3 has 14 residues. The ends were cut back, 2 bases at V and 3 bases at J, with 10 bases in the middle. The CDR3 DNA follows: TGTGCCAGCAGCTTAAGGGGGGACTACACTGAAGCTTTCTTT. This gives the protein CASSLRGDYTEAFF.

The chain has TRBV6-5 and TRBJ2-3; D remains unclear. The V and J ends lost 5 bases and 0 bases respectively, with 9 bases between them. Germline V gene lookup returns CDR1 MNHEY and CDR2 SVGAGI. The CDR3 runs to 14 residues. This CDR3 reads CASSLTPSTDTQYF. As DNA, the CDR3 is TGTGCCAGCAGTCTAACCCCCAGCACAGATACGCAGTATTTT.

The CDR3 loop is CASSLNQGAGYTF. The CDR3 nucleotides are TGTGCCAGCAGCTTAAACCAGGGGGCAGGCTACACCTTC. The gene calls are TRBV7-3 and TRBJ1-2; 8 nucleotides agree with TRBD1. The J segment lost 8 bases and the V segment lost 1 base, leaving 3 bases of the junction unmatched. CDR1 and CDR2 (germline): SGHTA, FQGTGA. The CDR3 consists of 13 residues.

V usage is TRBV19 and J usage is TRBJ2-7; 7 bases fit TRBD2. The CDR3 is 14 amino acids. The junction had 8 bases not matched to a gene; V was cut back by 4 bases and J by 5 bases. Germline-derived CDR1 and CDR2 are LNHDA and SQIVND (reference sequence). The CDR3 DNA reads TGTGCCAGTAGTAGAGAGCGGGACGGGGACGAGCAGTACTTC. Translated: CASSRERDGDEQYF.

The V and J genes are TRBV6-2 or TRBV6-3 and TRBJ2-7; TRBD2 might be the D (6 bases). This CDR3 region has 15 residues. V was pared by 5 bases and J by 4 bases, with 18 bases between. Looked up from germline, CDR1 is MNHEY and CDR2 is SVGEGT. The DNA for the CDR3 is TGTGCCAGCAGTACCCCCACTGCGGGGTCGTACGAGCAGTACTTC. Translation: CASSTPTAGSYEQYF.

This clone occurred once. For the CDR3, the DNA is TGTGCCAGCAGCCCGACAAGCAATCAGCCCCAGCATTTT. Translation: CASSPTSNQPQHF. V gene TRBV6-5 combines with J gene TRBJ1-5; D gene ambiguous. CDR1 is MNHEY and CDR2 is SVGAGI in the germline V gene. Trimming left V 6 bases short and J 1 base short, with 7 bases between. The CDR3 runs 13 residues.

The chain carries TRBV7-6 and TRBJ2-7, with 8 nucleotides matching TRBD2. Germline trimming cut 6 bases from V and 5 bases from J; bases unmatched to any gene: 15. The CDR3 has 16 residues. The germline V gene encodes CDR1 SGHVS and CDR2 FNYEAQ. CDR3 coding DNA: TGTGCCAGCAGTTACGCCCCCGGGACTAGGGCCCACGAGCAGTACTTC. Protein product: CASSYAPGTRAHEQYF.

The gene calls are TRBV5-1 and TRBJ1-4, with TRBD1 matching over 7 bases. The germline V gene has CDR1 SGHRS and CDR2 YFSETQ. Trimming removed 2 bases from V and 7 bases from J; junction bases left unmatched: 5. The CDR3 extends over 14 amino acids. CDR3 DNA: TGCGCCAGCAGCTTAGGGGGCGCGGGTGAAAAACTGTTTTTT. As protein: CASSLGGAGEKLFF.

The table lists this clone with a few counts. The chain has TRBV6-5 and TRBJ1-1; TRBD1 is a possible D gene (6 bases). Per the germline V gene, CDR1 is MNHEY and CDR2 is SVGAGI. The CDR3 loop spans 15 amino acids. V lost 6 bases to trimming and J lost 3 bases, with 17 bases between them. The chain's CDR3 is CASRHRQVSYTEAFF. The CDR3 DNA follows: TGTGCCAGCAGGCACCGACAGGTTTCTTACACTGAAGCTTTCTTT.

The rearrangement joins TRBV6-2 or TRBV6-3 to TRBJ2-4; TRBD1 is a possible D gene (6 bases). The CDR3 is 16 residues long. Germline V CDR1 and CDR2: MNHEY, SVGEGT. Trimming pared 0 bases from V and 6 bases from J, leaving 15 bases between. This CDR3 is CASSYSQTGTVNIQYF. CDR3 DNA sequence: TGTGCCAGCAGTTACTCGCAAACAGGGACGGTAAACATTCAGTACTTC.

This chain links TRBV19 with TRBJ1-5, with D unresolved. This CDR3 comprises 15 residues. CDR1 is LNHDA and CDR2 is SQIVND in the germline V gene (reference sequence). Trimming stripped 4 bases from V and 3 bases from J, with 13 bases between. CDR3 amino acids: CASSKGDGHNQPQHF. Here the CDR3 DNA reads TGTGCCAGTAGTAAAGGAGACGGCCACAATCAGCCCCAGCATTTT. The variable domain in full, completed from reference TRBV19 and TRBJ1-5, reads DGGITQSPKYLFRKEGQNVTLSCEQNLNHDAMYWYRQDPGQGLRLIYYSQIVNDFQKGDIAEGYSVSREKKESFPLTVTSAQKNPTAFYLCASSKGDGHNQPQHFGDGTRLSIL.

V usage is TRBV3-1 (or the pseudogene TRBV3-2) and J usage is TRBJ2-7; TRBD2 agrees at 12 bases. V was pared by 4 bases and J by 2 bases, with 6 bases of the junction left unmatched. CDR3 length equals 16 residues. Per germline, CDR1 LGHDT and CDR2 YNNKEL (reference sequence). DNA for the CDR3: TGTGCCAGCAGCCCTCAACTAGCGGGGGGTGCCTACGAGCAGTACTTC. It yields the protein CASSPQLAGGAYEQYF.

The chain links TRBV19 to TRBJ2-7, with D possibly TRBD1 on 5 matching bases. CDR3 length: 14 residues. Trimming took off 5 bases at V and 2 bases at J, with 13 bases between the two ends. From germline, CDR1 is LNHDA and CDR2 SQIVND (reference sequence). As DNA, the CDR3 is TGTGCCAGTAGTGAATCAGGGTTCCCCTACGAGCAGTACTTC. It translates to CASSESGFPYEQYF.

This chain joins TRBV6-2 or TRBV6-3 and TRBJ2-3, with 14 bases identical to TRBD2. J was trimmed by 6 bases and V by 1 base; bases with no gene match: 9. Germline values: CDR1 MNHEY, CDR2 SVGEGT. The length of the CDR3 is 18 residues. CDR3 sequence reads: CASSYFPTSGGDWDTQYF. The CDR3, as DNA: TGTGCCAGCAGTTACTTTCCGACTAGCGGGGGGGACTGGGATACGCAGTATTTT.

J is TRBJ1-5 and V is TRBV3-1 (or the pseudogene TRBV3-2); 9 positions match TRBD1. Germline CDR1 LGHDT, CDR2 YNNKEL (reference sequence). CDR3 length: 16 residues. The trim removed 4 bases at V and 5 bases at J, leaving 9 bases unmatched. CDR3 residues: CASSPESGTGYQPQHF. The CDR3 region has the DNA TGTGCCAGCAGCCCTGAGTCCGGGACAGGGTATCAGCCCCAGCATTTT.

The chain's CDR3 is CASRPMTGSNQPQHF. As DNA, the CDR3 is TGTGCCAGCAGACCCATGACAGGGAGCAATCAGCCCCAGCATTTT. V is TRBV6-5 and J is TRBJ1-5; TRBD1 matches 7 bases. J gave up 1 base and V 6 bases, and 6 bases lay outside the gene matches. Germline lookup yields CDR1 MNHEY and CDR2 SVGAGI. This CDR3 has 15 amino acids.

In this sample, this clone turned up once. The chain joins TRBV6-6 to TRBJ1-1; D gene ambiguous. The V gene lost 0 bases and the J gene lost 11 bases, with 10 bases spanning the gap. The germline gives CDR1 MNHNY, CDR2 SVGAGI (reference sequence). CDR3 length: 12 residues. The CDR3 DNA reads TGTGCCAGCAGTTACTCGGTGGGCGCGGCTTTCTTT. This codes for CASSYSVGAAFF.

The chain has TRBV6-4 and TRBJ2-7; D not certain. V lost 2 bases and J 5 bases, leaving 10 bases between the germline ends. Germline CDR1 and CDR2: MRHNA and SNTAGT. The CDR3 runs 13 residues. CDR3 in amino acids: CASSDHRGDEQYF. CDR3 DNA: TGTGCCAGCAGTGACCATCGTGGAGACGAGCAGTACTTC.

J is TRBJ2-1 and V is TRBV9; TRBD2 matches at 7 bases. The CDR3 runs 14 residues. Germline V gene data show CDR1 as SGDLS and CDR2 as YYNGEE. V shed 0 bases and J 9 bases; nucleotides not matched to a gene: 6. The CDR3 reads CASSVGPSGGEQFF. CDR3 coding DNA: TGTGCCAGCAGCGTAGGTCCTAGCGGAGGTGAGCAGTTCTTC.

The chain joins TRBV5-1 to TRBJ2-1; D call uncertain. The germline CDR1 and CDR2 sequences are SGHRS and YFSETQ. V was cut by 4 bases and J by 5 bases, with 19 bases left in between. This CDR3 is built from 16 residues. CDR3 sequence reads: CASSTQTVAVDNEQFF. The CDR3, as DNA: TGCGCCAGCAGCACGCAGACCGTAGCAGTCGACAATGAGCAGTTCTTC.

The V call is TRBV10-3, the J call TRBJ2-5; D is perhaps TRBD1 or TRBD2 (5 bases each). Deletions cut 4 bases from V and 0 bases from J, with 18 bases between. Germline CDR1 ENHRY, CDR2 SYGVKD. This CDR3 contains 17 residues. CDR3 amino acids: CAISGSPRDPYQETQYF. The DNA for the CDR3 is TGTGCCATCAGTGGGAGCCCTCGGGACCCGTACCAAGAGACCCAGTACTTC.

The chain recombines TRBV7-9 with TRBJ1-5; D ambiguous. CDR1 and CDR2 from the germline V gene are SEHNR and FQNEAQ (reference sequence). V lost 5 bases to trimming and J lost 0 bases, with 8 bases between them. The CDR3 totals 14 residues. CDR3 amino acids: CASSPELSNQPQHF. CDR3 sequence (DNA): TGTGCCAGCAGCCCCGAACTTAGCAATCAGCCCCAGCATTTT.

The chain is built from TRBV27 and TRBJ2-3; TRBD2 matches 11 bases. In germline, CDR1 is MNHEY, CDR2 SMNVEV (reference sequence). V lost 5 bases and J lost 1; bases outside the gene matches: 8. CDR3 length: 17 amino acids. CDR3 nucleotide sequence: TGTGCCAGCAGTCTCGATAGCGGGGGGGCCGGCACAGATACGCAGTATTTT. This sequence encodes CASSLDSGGAGTDTQYF.

The genes are TRBV10-3 and TRBJ2-7; D is perhaps TRBD1 or TRBD2 (7 bases each). The length of the CDR3 is 16 residues. Per the germline V gene, CDR1 is ENHRY and CDR2 is SYGVKD. Trimming removed 6 bases from V and 4 bases from J, with 22 bases in between. This CDR3 is CAIRPRGGTATYEQYF. CDR3 nucleotides: TGTGCCATCAGGCCACGGGGAGGGACAGCGACATACGAGCAGTACTTC.

The chain carries TRBV7-6 and TRBJ1-3; D possibly corresponds to TRBD1 (5 bases). Germline-derived CDR1 and CDR2 are SGHVS and FNYEAQ. This CDR3 spans 18 amino acids. Trimming stripped 1 base from V and 2 bases from J, with 18 bases between. The CDR3 DNA sequence: TGTGCCAGCAGCTTAGGGGGCCGGGGAACGTGGACTGGAAACACCATATATTTT. It yields the protein CASSLGGRGTWTGNTIYF. The full variable domain, with the rest looked up from reference TRBV7-6 and TRBJ1-3, is GAGVSQSPRYKVTKRGQDVALRCDPISGHVSLYWYRQALGQGPEFLTYFNYEAQQDKSGLPNDRFSAERPEGSISTLTIQRTEQRDSAMYRCASSLGGRGTWTGNTIYFGEGSWLTVV.